This TCR beta chain was retrieved from a study of post-analysis software for immune sequencing data. Study findings and constraints: TRBV5-6, TRBV5-1 and TRBV20-1 were among 4 or 5 TRBV segments more frequent in patients than controls.

About this clonotype: The antigen is undetermined.

In germline, CDR1 is DFQATT, CDR2 SNEGSKA (reference sequence). This CDR3 is built from 18 residues. Trimming cost V 0 bases and J 4 bases; bases outside gene matches: 11. Prepared libraries of TCR beta cDNA carried unique molecular identifiers. Roughly 500,000 cDNA molecules were obtained per 1 to 10 million input T cells. Each CDR3 protein is one row after TCRdb ran MiXCR on the PCR reads. This table holds about 820,000 distinct CDR3 sequences, 53% found once. Sequenced: blood. The source of this sequence is a girl aged 10 to 17 with multiple sclerosis. This sequence joins TRBV20-1 and TRBJ2-3; TRBD2 agrees at 12 bases. The CDR3 loop reads CSARDPKTSGRLADTQYF. Written as DNA, the CDR3 is TGCAGTGCTAGAGATCCCAAGACTAGCGGGAGACTGGCAGATACGCAGTATTTT.